The following is a T cell receptor (beta chain) sequence with its context. This specimen belongs to a study of blood T cell repertoires in COVID-19. Whole-study context: COVID-19 samples, acute and convalescent, were from the United States, Italy and Spain. From T cells, B-cell-depleted T cells, or PBMCs came the material, which was cDNA or gDNA.

CDR3 length: 13 residues. Germline V lookup: CDR1 SQVTM, CDR2 ANQGSEA. V was pared by 7 bases and J by 5 bases, with 14 bases between. The authors' processing: For nucleated cells, counts were estimated from reference gene primer amplification. This table comes from immunoSEQ multiplex PCR, and its TCRdb copy is limited to in-frame clones, with some not included. V and J calls and clone size are given by that table; D and trimming were obtained from the DNA. The sample lists 200,000 to 300,000 clones, 85% to 90% seen once, with around 4% in the top ten. Membership in each cohort depended on participant-reported clinical history.

The source is a woman in her twenties or thirties who had recovered from COVID-19. This chain uses TRBV29-1 with TRBJ1-4; D is uncertain. Sequencing used PBMCs or T cells enriched from blood (not recorded which). CDR3 sequence reads: CSARGPRNEKLFF. For the CDR3, the DNA is TGCAGCGCCCGAGGGCCGAGGAATGAAAAACTGTTTTTT.